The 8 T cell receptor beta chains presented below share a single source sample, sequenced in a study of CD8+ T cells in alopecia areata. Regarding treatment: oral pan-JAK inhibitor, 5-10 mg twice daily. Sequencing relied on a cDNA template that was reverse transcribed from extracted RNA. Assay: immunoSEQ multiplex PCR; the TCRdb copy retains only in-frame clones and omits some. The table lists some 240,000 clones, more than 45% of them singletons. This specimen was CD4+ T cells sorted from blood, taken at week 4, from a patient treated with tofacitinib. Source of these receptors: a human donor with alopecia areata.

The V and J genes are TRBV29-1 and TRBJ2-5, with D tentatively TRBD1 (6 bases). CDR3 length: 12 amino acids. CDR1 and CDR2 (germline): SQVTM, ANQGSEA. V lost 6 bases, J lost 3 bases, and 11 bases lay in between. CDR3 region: CSVASGEETQYF. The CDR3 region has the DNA TGCAGCGTGGCCTCAGGGGAAGAGACCCAGTACTTC.

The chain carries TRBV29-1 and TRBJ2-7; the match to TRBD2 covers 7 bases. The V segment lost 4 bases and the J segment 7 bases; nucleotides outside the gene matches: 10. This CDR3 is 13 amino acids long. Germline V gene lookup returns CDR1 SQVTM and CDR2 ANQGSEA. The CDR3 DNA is TGCAGCGTTGGCCGGGGAGGGGATTGGGAGCAGTACTTC. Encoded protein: CSVGRGGDWEQYF.

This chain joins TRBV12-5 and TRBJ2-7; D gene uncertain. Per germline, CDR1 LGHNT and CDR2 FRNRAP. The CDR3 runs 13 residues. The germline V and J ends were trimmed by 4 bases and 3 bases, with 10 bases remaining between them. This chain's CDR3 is CASGSLAFYEQYF. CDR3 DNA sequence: TGTGCTAGTGGTTCTCTTGCATTCTACGAGCAGTACTTC.

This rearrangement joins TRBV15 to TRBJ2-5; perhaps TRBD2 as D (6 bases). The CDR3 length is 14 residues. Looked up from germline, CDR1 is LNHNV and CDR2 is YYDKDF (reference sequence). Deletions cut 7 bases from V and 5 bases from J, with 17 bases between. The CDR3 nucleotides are TGTGCCACCAAAGCCGGAGGGCAGCGGGAGACCCAGTACTTC. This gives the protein CATKAGGQRETQYF.

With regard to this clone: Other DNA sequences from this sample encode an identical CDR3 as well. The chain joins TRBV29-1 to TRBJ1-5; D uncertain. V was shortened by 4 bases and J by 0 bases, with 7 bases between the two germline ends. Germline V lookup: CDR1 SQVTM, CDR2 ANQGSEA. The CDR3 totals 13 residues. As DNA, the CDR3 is TGCAGCGTTGGGGAAAATAGCAATCAGCCCCAGCATTTT. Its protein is CSVGENSNQPQHF. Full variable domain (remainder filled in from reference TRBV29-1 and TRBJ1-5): SAVISQKPSRDICQRGTSLTIQCQVDSQVTMMFWYRQQPGQSLTLIATANQGSEATYESGFVIDKFPISRPNLTFSTLTVSNMSPEDSSIYLCSVGENSNQPQHFGDGTRLSIL.

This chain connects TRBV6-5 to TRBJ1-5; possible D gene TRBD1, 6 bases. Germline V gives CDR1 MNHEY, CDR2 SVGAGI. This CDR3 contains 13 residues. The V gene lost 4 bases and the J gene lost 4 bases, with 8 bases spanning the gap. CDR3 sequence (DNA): TGTGCCAGCAGTTTCACAGGGAATCAGCCCCAGCATTTT. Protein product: CASSFTGNQPQHF.

The CDR3 is CAVLGLAGTGELFF. The CDR3 DNA follows: TGTGCCGTCCTGGGACTAGCGGGCACCGGGGAGCTGTTTTTT. The V gene is TRBV10-3, the J gene TRBJ2-2; 12 bases fit TRBD2. CDR1 is ENHRY and CDR2 is SYGVKD in the germline V gene. J was trimmed by 4 bases and V by 11 bases; bases with no gene match: 5. This CDR3 has 14 amino acids.

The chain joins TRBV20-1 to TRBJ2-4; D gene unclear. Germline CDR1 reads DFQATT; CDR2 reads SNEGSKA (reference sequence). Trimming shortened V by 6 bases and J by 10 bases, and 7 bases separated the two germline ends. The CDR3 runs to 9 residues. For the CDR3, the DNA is TGCAGTGCAACAGTTATTCAGTACTTC. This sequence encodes CSATVIQYF.